This entry lists 18 T cell receptor beta chains sequenced from one sample in a study of OX40 agonist ivuxolimab in advanced cancers. Measured with immunoSEQ multiplex PCR; TCRdb has only the in-frame clones, and not every one. Here the sample spans approximately 100,000 clones, about nine tenths being singletons. The input for sequencing was CD4+ or CD8+ T cells sorted from blood, taken in a trial of the OX40 agonist ivuxolimab. All receptors derive from an adult with an advanced solid tumor such as melanoma, head and neck, liver or kidney cancer.

The J gene is TRBJ2-7, the V gene TRBV2; 9 nucleotides match TRBD1. CDR1 is SNHLY and CDR2 is FYNNEI in the germline V gene. Trimming removed 7 bases from V and 3 bases from J; junction bases left unmatched: 7. The CDR3 runs to 14 residues. The CDR3 loop is CASTPGTGNYEQYF. In DNA form, the CDR3 reads TGTGCCAGCACCCCCGGGACAGGGAACTACGAGCAGTACTTC.

V usage is TRBV4-3 and J usage is TRBJ2-1; 8 bases align to TRBD1. CDR1 LGHNA and CDR2 YSLEER come from the germline V gene. The CDR3 runs 14 residues. V lost 8 bases, J lost 9 bases, and 12 bases stayed unmatched. CDR3 in DNA: TGCGCCAGCCGCCGGACAGGGATGACGGGTGAGCAGTTCTTC. This translates into CASRRTGMTGEQFF.

V usage is TRBV5-4 and J usage is TRBJ2-3; tentatively, D is TRBD2 (6 bases). Trimming cost V 4 bases and J 2 bases, with 11 bases left between them. Germline V gives CDR1 SGHNT, CDR2 YYREEE (reference sequence). This CDR3 is built from 14 residues. The CDR3 sequence: CASSQAGHTDTQYF. DNA of the CDR3: TGTGCCAGCAGCCAGGCGGGGCACACAGATACGCAGTATTTT. The whole variable domain, remainder taken from reference TRBV5-4 and TRBJ2-3, is ETGVTQSPTHLIKTRGQQVTLRCSSQSGHNTVSWYQQALGQGPQFIFQYYREEENGRGNFPPRFSGLQFPNYSSELNVNALELDDSALYLCASSQAGHTDTQYFGPGTRLTVL.

The genes are TRBV21-1 and TRBJ1-3. TRBV21-1 is marked as a pseudogene. The CDR3 consists of 16 residues. CDR3 loop: CASSKGQDYSGNTIYF. The CDR3 region has the DNA TGTGCCAGCAGCAAAGGACAGGACTACTCTGGAAACACCATATATTTT.

This chain uses TRBV11-2 with TRBJ1-1, with D maybe TRBD1 (5 bases). V lost 5 bases, J lost 5 bases, and 15 bases lay in between. Per the germline V gene, CDR1 is SGHAT and CDR2 is FQNNGV. The CDR3 consists of 14 residues. CDR3: CASSIYAGGTEAFF. In nucleotides, the CDR3 is TGTGCCAGCAGCATCTACGCTGGGGGGACTGAAGCTTTCTTT.

The J gene is TRBJ2-7, the V gene TRBV28; D ambiguous. Germline V gives CDR1 MDHEN, CDR2 SYDVKM. Deletions cut 3 bases from V and 0 bases from J, with 6 bases between. The CDR3 has 13 amino acids. CDR3 in DNA: TGTGCCAGCAGTTTGGTCACCTCCTACGAGCAGTACTTC. As protein: CASSLVTSYEQYF.

CDR3 nucleotides: TGTGCCAGCAGCTCCCTCCCAAGCGGAACCTACAATGAGCAGTTCTTC. This codes for CASSSLPSGTYNEQFF. V and J are TRBV7-3 and TRBJ2-1; D possibly corresponds to TRBD2 (5 bases). The CDR3 is 16 residues long. Trimming removed 4 bases from V and 2 bases from J, with 15 bases in between. Germline lookup yields CDR1 SGHTA and CDR2 FQGTGA. Full variable domain (rest looked up from reference TRBV7-3 and TRBJ2-1): GAGVSQTPSNKVTEKGKYVELRCDPISGHTALYWYRQSLGQGPEFLIYFQGTGAADDSGLPNDRFFAVRPEGSVSTLKIQRTERGDSAVYLCASSSLPSGTYNEQFFGPGTRLTVL.

The V and J genes are TRBV27 and TRBJ2-5; D is possibly TRBD1 (6 bases). V was cut by 3 bases and J by 1 base, with 18 bases left in between. The CDR3 is 17 amino acids. Germline CDR1 and CDR2: MNHEY and SMNVEV (reference sequence). CDR3 region: CASSFLTGHTRQETQYF. CDR3 DNA sequence: TGTGCCAGCAGTTTCCTTACGGGACACACTCGCCAAGAGACCCAGTACTTC.

The rearrangement uses TRBV11-3 and TRBJ2-2; tentative D call: TRBD1 (5 bases). V lost 5 bases, J lost 4 bases, and 17 bases lay in between. The CDR3 covers 16 residues. Germline V gene sequence: CDR1 SGHNT, CDR2 YENEEA. CDR3 coding DNA: TGTGCCAGCAGCCCGGAAGGGGCGTTTGGCACCGGGGAGCTGTTTTTT. Its protein is CASSPEGAFGTGELFF.

CDR3 loop: CASSPRTSTETQYF. The DNA for the CDR3 is TGTGCCAGCAGCCCCCGGACTAGTACCGAGACCCAGTACTTC. The chain has TRBV7-2 and TRBJ2-5, with 7 bases matching TRBD2. CDR1 is SGHTA, CDR2 FQGNSA, per germline. V lost 5 bases, J lost 5 bases, and 8 bases stayed unmatched. This CDR3 is built from 14 residues.

The chain carries TRBV19 and TRBJ1-2; D unclear. The germline gives CDR1 LNHDA, CDR2 SQIVND (reference sequence). CDR3 length equals 11 residues. V gave up 6 bases and J gave up 4 bases, with 6 bases separating them. The CDR3 DNA reads TGTGCCAGTAGAACATCCTATGGCTACACCTTC. It yields the protein CASRTSYGYTF.

V gene TRBV28 combines with J gene TRBJ2-7; the D is unclear. This CDR3 is built from 14 residues. Trimming stripped 6 bases from V and 3 bases from J, with 15 bases between. Germline V gene data show CDR1 as MDHEN and CDR2 as SYDVKM. The CDR3 DNA reads as TGTGCCAGCAGACCAGGAAATGCCCTCTACGAGCAGTACTTC. It is translated as CASRPGNALYEQYF.

The V gene is TRBV5-1, the J gene TRBJ2-7; D remains ambiguous. The CDR3 sequence is 13 residues long. Per the germline V gene, CDR1 is SGHRS and CDR2 is YFSETQ. Deletions cut 3 bases from V and 7 bases from J, with 14 bases between. The CDR3 is CASSSSIKPEQYF. The CDR3 bases are TGCGCCAGCAGCTCGTCCATAAAGCCGGAGCAGTACTTC.

V usage is TRBV7-9 and J usage is TRBJ2-1; perhaps TRBD1 as D (6 bases). CDR1 and CDR2 (germline): SEHNR, FQNEAQ (reference sequence). CDR3 length equals 15 residues. Trimming shortened V by 0 bases and J by 3 bases, and 9 bases separated the two germline ends. CDR3 DNA sequence: TGTGCCAGCAGCTTAGCGGACAGTGTCTACAATGAGCAGTTCTTC. Protein: CASSLADSVYNEQFF.

The chain has TRBV19 and TRBJ2-3; D may correspond to TRBD1 or TRBD2 (6 bases each). CDR3 size: 13 residues. Germline V CDR1 and CDR2: LNHDA, SQIVND (reference sequence). Trimming took 8 bases from V and 2 from J, leaving 11 bases between them. CDR3 bases: TGTGCCAGTCTAAGGGGGGACACAGATACGCAGTATTTT. Translated, it gives CASLRGDTDTQYF.

This chain joins TRBV6-5 and TRBJ2-3; D gene ambiguous. The ends were cut back, 7 bases at V and 5 bases at J, with 7 bases in the middle. The CDR3 spans 11 residues. Looked up from germline, CDR1 is MNHEY and CDR2 is SVGAGI. In DNA form, the CDR3 reads TGTGCCAGCACAATGGGAGATACGCAGTATTTT. Amino acid sequence: CASTMGDTQYF.

V is TRBV5-6 and J is TRBJ2-7; weak D call: TRBD1 (6 bases). The CDR3 loop spans 16 amino acids. Looked up from germline, CDR1 is SGHDT and CDR2 is YYEEEE. Trimming left V 6 bases short and J 0 bases short, with 19 bases between. This CDR3 reads CASTALEGHRSYEQYF. DNA for the CDR3: TGTGCCAGCACCGCTCTCGAGGGACACCGCTCCTACGAGCAGTACTTC. Variable domain in full (rest from reference TRBV5-6 and TRBJ2-7): DAGVTQSPTHLIKTRGQQVTLRCSPKSGHDTVSWYQQALGQGPQFIFQYYEEEERQRGNFPDRFSGHQFPNYSSELNVNALLLGDSALYLCASTALEGHRSYEQYFGPGTRLTVT.

The chain combines TRBV7-2 with TRBJ2-3; no firm D call. Germline V gives CDR1 SGHTA, CDR2 FQGNSA. The CDR3 is 16 amino acids. V was cut by 1 base and J by 2 bases, with 13 bases left in between. This CDR3 is CASSLGPATNTDTQYF. The CDR3 bases are TGTGCCAGCAGCTTAGGTCCAGCGACAAACACAGATACGCAGTATTTT. The full variable domain, in which reference TRBV7-2 and TRBJ2-3 provide the parts outside the CDR3, is GAGVSQSPSNKVTEKGKDVELRCDPISGHTALYWYRQSLGQGLEFLIYFQGNSAPDKSGLPSDRFSAERTGGSVSTLTIQRTQQEDSAVYLCASSLGPATNTDTQYFGPGTRLTVL.